One sample yielded the 13 T cell receptor beta chains listed below, sequenced in a study of T-cell reconstitution after alpha-beta-depleted transplantation in children. This sample's TCRbeta library carried unique molecular identifier barcodes. TCRdb independently ran MiXCR on the PCR reads; one entry per CDR3 protein. The data contain 250,000 to 350,000 distinct CDR3 sequences, approximately 23% of them singletons. The sample in question was PBMCs, mostly from graft donor cells, obtained 180 days after TCRalphabeta/CD19-depleted stem cell transplant. The receptors originated from a male patient between 10 and 17 years old who had a stem cell transplant for acute lymphoblastic leukemia, so the T cells may come from the graft donor.

The chain uses TRBV7-9 and TRBJ2-3; D call uncertain. V shed 2 bases and J shed 10 bases, with 13 bases lying between them. The CDR3 is 13 amino acids. CDR1 and CDR2 from the germline V gene are SEHNR and FQNEAQ (reference sequence). The CDR3 DNA sequence: TGTGCCAGCAGCTTAATAGGCCCTGGGGCGCAGTATTTT. Translation gives CASSLIGPGAQYF.

This CDR3 is CASSYSPRPHNYGYTF. In DNA, the CDR3 is TGTGCCAGCAGTTACTCTCCAAGGCCCCATAACTATGGCTACACCTTC. V gene TRBV6-5 combines with J gene TRBJ1-2; D unresolved. Looked up from germline, CDR1 is MNHEY and CDR2 is SVGAGI. Trimming took 0 bases from V and 1 from J, leaving 12 bases between them. The CDR3 is 16 residues long.

The V gene is TRBV20-1, the J gene TRBJ2-2; D uncertain. The germline V gene encodes CDR1 DFQATT and CDR2 SNEGSKA (reference sequence). The CDR3 covers 11 residues. Trimming stripped 3 bases from V and 5 bases from J, with 4 bases between. Here the CDR3 DNA reads TGCAGTGCTAGTTTTACCGGGGAGCTGTTTTTT. Protein product: CSASFTGELFF.

V and J are TRBV25-1 and TRBJ2-1; D is perhaps TRBD1 or TRBD2 (5 bases each). Germline values: CDR1 MGHDK, CDR2 SYGVNS. The CDR3 length is 17 residues. V lost 0 bases and J lost 6, with 18 bases in between. CDR3 residues: CASSEYGDGERVNEQFF. CDR3 bases: TGTGCCAGCAGTGAATACGGGGACGGCGAGAGGGTCAATGAGCAGTTCTTC.

Here the CDR3 DNA reads TGTGCCAGCAGCTTGACGATCCGAAGCTACGAGCAGTACTTC. This sequence encodes CASSLTIRSYEQYF. This sequence joins TRBV2 and TRBJ2-7; D is ambiguous. This CDR3 comprises 14 residues. CDR1 is SNHLY and CDR2 is FYNNEI in the germline V gene. Trimming took off 6 bases at V and 3 bases at J, with 15 bases between the two ends.

This clonotype was seen more than once but under ten times. Here the CDR3 reads CSARDYHGLSGEQYF. In nucleotides, the CDR3 is TGCAGTGCTAGAGACTACCACGGACTATCGGGCGAGCAGTACTTC. J is TRBJ2-7 and V is TRBV20-1; maybe TRBD2 (6 bases). Trimming removed 0 bases at V and 6 bases at J, with 18 bases between. This CDR3 has 15 residues. Per the germline V gene, CDR1 is DFQATT and CDR2 is SNEGSKA (reference sequence).

Only a few counts were recorded for this clonotype. The chain couples TRBV29-1 to TRBJ1-1; D not certain. The germline CDR1 and CDR2 sequences are SQVTM and ANQGSEA. V gave up 2 bases and J gave up 0 bases, with 13 bases separating them. The CDR3 consists of 15 residues. The CDR3 nucleotides are TGCAGCGTTGAAAGGGAGGCAAGGATGAACACTGAAGCTTTCTTT. It specifies CSVEREARMNTEAFF. The complete variable domain, with remaining parts taken from reference TRBV29-1 and TRBJ1-1, reads SAVISQKPSRDICQRGTSLTIQCQVDSQVTMMFWYRQQPGQSLTLIATANQGSEATYESGFVIDKFPISRPNLTFSTLTVSNMSPEDSSIYLCSVEREARMNTEAFFGQGTRLTVV.

V usage is TRBV7-3 and J usage is TRBJ2-2; no clear D gene. Germline V gives CDR1 SGHTA, CDR2 FQGTGA. The ends were cut back, 0 bases at V and 0 bases at J, with 8 bases in the middle. The CDR3 contains 16 residues. The CDR3 DNA follows: TGTGCCAGCAGCTTAACGGTCGGAACGAACACCGGGGAGCTGTTTTTT. It codes for CASSLTVGTNTGELFF.

V is TRBV29-1 and J is TRBJ2-3, with 11 positions matching TRBD2. CDR1 is SQVTM and CDR2 is ANQGSEA in the germline V gene. V lost 3 bases and J lost 8; bases outside the gene matches: 7. This CDR3 comprises 14 residues. This CDR3 reads CSVDPSGRFRTQYF. CDR3 sequence (DNA): TGCAGCGTTGATCCTAGCGGGAGGTTTCGTACGCAGTATTTT.

This clonotype occurred a few times. The rearrangement uses TRBV5-1 and TRBJ2-1, with D uncertain. V lost 0 bases and J lost 2, with 12 bases in between. The germline V gene encodes CDR1 SGHRS and CDR2 YFSETQ. The length of the CDR3 is 16 residues. The CDR3 loop reads CASSLALGSTYNEQFF. CDR3 bases: TGCGCCAGCAGCTTGGCCTTGGGGTCAACCTACAATGAGCAGTTCTTC.

The chain couples TRBV7-8 to TRBJ2-7; D may be TRBD1 (5 bases). The CDR3 runs to 13 residues. Germline CDR1 reads SGHVS; CDR2 reads FQNEAQ. V was trimmed by 7 bases and J by 2 bases, leaving 12 bases between them. CDR3 region: CASTIDRTYEQYF. The CDR3 DNA sequence: TGTGCCAGCACTATAGACAGAACCTACGAGCAGTACTTC.

The chain has TRBV20-1 and TRBJ2-2; D remains unclear. From germline, CDR1 is DFQATT and CDR2 SNEGSKA (reference sequence). The germline V and J ends were trimmed by 5 bases and 1 base, with 8 bases remaining between them. This CDR3 has 13 residues. The CDR3 is CSALAGNTGELFF. The CDR3 DNA follows: TGCAGTGCTCTCGCAGGGAACACCGGGGAGCTGTTTTTT.

The chain is built from TRBV29-1 and TRBJ2-3; D remains unclear. The CDR3 consists of 12 residues. Trimming took 7 bases from V and 0 from J, leaving 8 bases between them. The germline gives CDR1 SQVTM, CDR2 ANQGSEA. The CDR3, as DNA: TGCAGCGCCCGTTTTAGCACAGATACGCAGTATTTT. The encoded protein is CSARFSTDTQYF.